This T cell receptor beta chain originates from a study of T cells after yellow fever vaccination. This clonotype has more than one count but fewer than ten. The CDR3 totals 14 residues. V lost 6 bases and J lost 0, with 11 bases in between. From germline, CDR1 is LNHNV and CDR2 YYDKDF (reference sequence). TCRdb reanalysed the 5' RACE reads using MiXCR and keeps one entry per CDR3 protein. The sample records about 500,000 distinct CDR3 sequences, around a sixth being singletons. V and J are TRBV15 and TRBJ2-5; D is undetermined. Specimen: PBMCs, collected 5 days after the first yellow fever vaccination. This clonotype was obtained from a man between 18 and 29 years old who received the YFV17D yellow fever vaccine. CDR3 nucleotides: TGTGCCACCAGTCCTAACCGATACCAAGAGACCCAGTACTTC. This sequence encodes CATSPNRYQETQYF.